A single sample gave rise to the 2 T cell receptor beta chains below, sequenced in a study of T cell repertoires in cytomegalovirus infection. TCRdb ran MiXCR on the reads and lists one entry per CDR3 protein. The repertoire holds about a million distinct CDR3 sequences, with roughly 31% as singletons. These receptors have no identified antigens. The starting material was cultured CD8+ T cells from PBMCs, obtained from culture after CMV antigen stimulation. Source of these receptors: a human donor in good health (CMV status not recorded). Some clones in this sample may be carry-over from other donors' samples.

This clonotype was found many times. This sequence joins TRBV27 and TRBJ1-1; perhaps TRBD1 as D (6 bases). The V and J ends lost 0 bases and 5 bases respectively, with 13 bases between them. The CDR3 is made up of 15 amino acids. CDR1 is MNHEY and CDR2 is SMNVEV in the germline V gene (reference sequence). The CDR3 region is CASSLSGGRSTEAFF. The DNA of the CDR3 is TGTGCCAGCAGTTTATCCGGGGGCAGGAGTACTGAAGCTTTCTTT.

The V gene is TRBV6-6, the J gene TRBJ2-7, with a weak D call TRBD1 (5 bases). Trimming took off 0 bases at V and 4 bases at J, with 10 bases between the two ends. Germline values: CDR1 MNHNY, CDR2 SVGAGI (reference sequence). The CDR3 has 14 residues. CDR3 DNA: TGTGCCAGCAGTTACTCGACAGCCTATTACGAGCAGTACGTC. Translating it yields CASSYSTAYYEQYV.